These T cell receptor beta chains were read from a single sample in a study of cytomegalovirus exposure and HLA in healthy donors. Profiled with immunoSEQ multiplex PCR; TCRdb holds only in-frame clones, not every one. Here the sample spans 84,000 or so clones, around 85% being singletons. What was sequenced was PBMCs. The receptors derive from a human donor in good health. CDR3s include the opening cysteine and the closing phenylalanine or tryptophan.

v_gene	j_gene	CDR3aa
TRBV7-9	TRBJ1-2	CASSYGDRGLRNYGYTF
TRBV6-6	TRBJ2-3	CASSPGSPDTQYF
TRBV4-2	TRBJ2-1	CASSQVGGGGPPPFF
TRBV11-2	TRBJ1-5	CAAPAVSNQPQHF
TRBV13	TRBJ1-1	CASRVRGGLNTEAFF
TRBV4-3	TRBJ1-2	CASSTVTGGRGYTF
TRBV13	TRBJ2-7	CASTTGGRTYEQYF
TRBV18	TRBJ2-3	CASSLRDLHTDTQYF
TRBV2	TRBJ1-1	CASSEKGAVAEAFF
TRBV6-1	TRBJ1-5	CASSGSPGGRGQPQHF
TRBV6-1	TRBJ2-7	CAGSLGHLYEQYF
TRBV5-1	TRBJ2-7	CASGGEQPYEQYF
TRBV25-1	TRBJ2-7	CASRSDRILYEQYF
TRBV9	TRBJ2-4	CASSARSGQGNIQYF
TRBV2	TRBJ1-1	CASSEYRHTEAFF